Given below is one T cell receptor beta chain in context. The table came from immunoSEQ multiplex PCR; TCRdb's copy has only in-frame clones and leaves some out. In the table there are 170,000 or so clones, around 94% of which are singletons. This entry is derived from a study of control samples from healthy donors and cancer patients. The V end was cut by 4 bases, the J end by 0 bases, with 12 bases between. Germline V gene data show CDR1 as SGHAT and CDR2 as FQNNGV. The CDR3 runs 15 residues. The V gene is TRBV11-2, the J gene TRBJ1-1; unclear D gene. The receptor comes from a woman under 30 in good health. Source material: blood. The CDR3 DNA reads as TGTGCCAGCAGCTCTTCCCAGGCAATGAACACTGAAGCTTTCTTT. It translates to CASSSSQAMNTEAFF.